These T cell receptor beta chains were read from a single sample in a study of radiotherapy plus CTLA-4 blockade in lung cancer. TCRdb's table, derived via immunoSEQ multiplex PCR, lists solely in-frame clones and lacks some. The sample holds about 88,000 clones, about two thirds seen once. This specimen consisted of peripheral blood, obtained from a patient treated with radiotherapy plus ipilimumab. The receptors shown here come from a human donor with non-small cell lung cancer that progressed on radiotherapy plus ipilimumab. CDR3s leave out the opening cysteine and the closing phenylalanine or tryptophan. A row's size may be missing; if present it is once, few, many or a size class.

abundance	v_gene	CDR3aa
.	TRBV6-5	ASSPTSGGTGELF
.	TRBV6-5	ASSLLAAYNEQF
.	TRBV4-3	ASSQEWREGGRGYT
.	TRBV14	ASSHGWGVNHEQY
.	TRBV6-6	ASSYSSVSEQY
.	TRBV9	ASSVGAGEDTGELF
.	TRBV29-1	SVEPRTGQGQY
.	TRBV5-1	ASSLVLGMNTEAF
.	TRBV19	ASSEGTGVGYT
.	TRBV19	ASSILAGFNEQF
once	TRBV28	ASSLYRGNQPQH
.	TRBV4-1	ASSQDSGYEAF
.	TRBV6-1	ASSEQRAATANYGYT
few	TRBV28	ASSATAYEQY
.	TRBV7-8	ASSLAVWDSLSYNEQF
.	TRBV5-1	ASSSTTGGDTQY
.	TRBV9	ASSVEGEAEAF
.	TRBV11-3	ASSLGTMTEAF
.	TRBV6-6	ASRPSYPEAF
.	TRBV5-1	ASRPTVSLNTEAF
.	TRBV2	ASSSGQGFETQY
.	TRBV2	ASSVPGAAETQY
.	TRBV30	AWSVSGFNEKLF
.	TRBV30	AWSLDRANYGYT
.	TRBV6-6	ASSFQGDTGELF
.	TRBV5-4	ASSGGQDAYEQY
once	TRBV2	ASRMAASGTGELF
.	TRBV7-9	ASSATGSAF
.	TRBV13	ASSLPPTTVEAF
once	TRBV4-1	ASSQDPRGPSGNTIY
.	TRBV28	ASSLGLAGADTQY
.	TRBV4-1	ASSQDRGREQY
.	TRBV7-9	ASKRSSGSGNTIY
.	TRBV30	AWSGGLANYGYT
few	TRBV5-1	ASSQGLPNEQF
.	TRBV19	ASSMRPGRGADTQY
.	TRBV29-1	SVAGTRINTEAF
.	TRBV28	ATRQSSGNTIY
.	TRBV10-2	ASRPGERIHSYEQY
few	TRBV6-1	ASEVDRTLSYEQY
.	TRBV11-2	ASSLVRTGGVAF
.	TRBV5-8	ASSGADRGRSEKLF
.	TRBV6-5	ASSYGSGGARETQY
.	TRBV2	ASRRDVNTEAF